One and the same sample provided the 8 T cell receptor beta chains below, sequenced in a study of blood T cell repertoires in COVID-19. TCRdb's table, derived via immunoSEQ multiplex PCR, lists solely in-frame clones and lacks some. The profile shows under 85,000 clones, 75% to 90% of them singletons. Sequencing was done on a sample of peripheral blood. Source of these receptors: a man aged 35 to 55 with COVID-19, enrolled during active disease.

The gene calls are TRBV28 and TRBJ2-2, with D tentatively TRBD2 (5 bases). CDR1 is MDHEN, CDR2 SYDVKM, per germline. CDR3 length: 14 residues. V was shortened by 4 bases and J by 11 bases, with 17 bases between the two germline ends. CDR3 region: CASSSAAGNGELFF. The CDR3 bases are TGTGCCAGCAGTTCCGCCGCGGGCAATGGAGAGCTGTTTTTT.

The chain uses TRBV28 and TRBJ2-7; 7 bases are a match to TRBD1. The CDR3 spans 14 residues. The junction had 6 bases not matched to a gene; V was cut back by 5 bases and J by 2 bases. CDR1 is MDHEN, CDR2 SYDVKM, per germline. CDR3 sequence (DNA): TGTGCCAGCAGTCCCGGACAGGAACCCTACGAGCAGTACTTC. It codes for CASSPGQEPYEQYF.

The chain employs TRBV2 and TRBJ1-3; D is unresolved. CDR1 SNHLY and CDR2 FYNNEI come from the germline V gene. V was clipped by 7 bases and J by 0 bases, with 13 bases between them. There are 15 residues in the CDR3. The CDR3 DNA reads TGTGCCAGCACGCGGGAGGGCCCCTCTGGAAACACCATATATTTT. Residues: CASTREGPSGNTIYF. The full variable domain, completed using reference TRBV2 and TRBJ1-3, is EPEVTQTPSHQVTQMGQEVILRCVPISNHLYFYWYRQILGQKVEFLVSFYNNEISEKSEIFDDQFSVERPDGSNFTLKIRSTKLEDSAMYFCASTREGPSGNTIYFGEGSWLTVV.

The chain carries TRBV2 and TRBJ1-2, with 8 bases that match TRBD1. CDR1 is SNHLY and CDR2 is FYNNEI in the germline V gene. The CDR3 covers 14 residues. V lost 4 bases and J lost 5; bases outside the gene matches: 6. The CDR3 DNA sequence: TGTGCCAGCAGTGCTGGACAGGGCGGTTATGGCTACACCTTC. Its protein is CASSAGQGGYGYTF.

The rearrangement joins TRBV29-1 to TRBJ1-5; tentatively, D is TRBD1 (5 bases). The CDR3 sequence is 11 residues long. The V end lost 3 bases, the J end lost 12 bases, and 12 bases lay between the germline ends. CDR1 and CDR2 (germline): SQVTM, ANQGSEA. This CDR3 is CSVDISGGQHF. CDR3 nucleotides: TGCAGCGTTGATATCTCGGGGGGCCAGCATTTT.

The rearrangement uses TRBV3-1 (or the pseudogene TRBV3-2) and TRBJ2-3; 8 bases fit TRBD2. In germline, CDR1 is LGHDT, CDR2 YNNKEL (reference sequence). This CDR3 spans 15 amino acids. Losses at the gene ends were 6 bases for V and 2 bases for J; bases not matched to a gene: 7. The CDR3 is CASSYGGGLTDTQYF. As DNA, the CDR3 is TGTGCCAGCAGTTACGGCGGGGGGCTCACAGATACGCAGTATTTT.

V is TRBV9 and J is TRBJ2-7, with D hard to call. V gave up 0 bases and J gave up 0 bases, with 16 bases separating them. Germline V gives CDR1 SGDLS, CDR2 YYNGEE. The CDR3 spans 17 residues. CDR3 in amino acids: CASSVGARLTSSYEQYF. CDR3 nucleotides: TGTGCCAGCAGCGTAGGCGCTAGACTCACAAGCTCCTACGAGCAGTACTTC.

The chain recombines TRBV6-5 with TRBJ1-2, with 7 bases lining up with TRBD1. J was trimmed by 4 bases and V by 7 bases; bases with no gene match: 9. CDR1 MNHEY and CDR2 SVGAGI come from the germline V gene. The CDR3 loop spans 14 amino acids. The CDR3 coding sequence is TGTGCCAGCACTACGACAGGGTCTATCTATGGCTACACCTTC. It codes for CASTTTGSIYGYTF.